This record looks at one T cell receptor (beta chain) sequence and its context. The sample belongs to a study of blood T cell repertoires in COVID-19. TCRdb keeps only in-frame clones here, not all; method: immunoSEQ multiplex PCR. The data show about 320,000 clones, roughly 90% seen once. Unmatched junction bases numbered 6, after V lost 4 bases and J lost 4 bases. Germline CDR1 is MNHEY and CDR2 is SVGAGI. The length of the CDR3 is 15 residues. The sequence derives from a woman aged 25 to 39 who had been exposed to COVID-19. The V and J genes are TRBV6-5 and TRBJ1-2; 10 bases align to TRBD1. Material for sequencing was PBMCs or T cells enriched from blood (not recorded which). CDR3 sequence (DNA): TGTGCCAGCAGTTGGGGACAGGGGTCGGCCTATGGCTACACCTTC. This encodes CASSWGQGSAYGYTF.